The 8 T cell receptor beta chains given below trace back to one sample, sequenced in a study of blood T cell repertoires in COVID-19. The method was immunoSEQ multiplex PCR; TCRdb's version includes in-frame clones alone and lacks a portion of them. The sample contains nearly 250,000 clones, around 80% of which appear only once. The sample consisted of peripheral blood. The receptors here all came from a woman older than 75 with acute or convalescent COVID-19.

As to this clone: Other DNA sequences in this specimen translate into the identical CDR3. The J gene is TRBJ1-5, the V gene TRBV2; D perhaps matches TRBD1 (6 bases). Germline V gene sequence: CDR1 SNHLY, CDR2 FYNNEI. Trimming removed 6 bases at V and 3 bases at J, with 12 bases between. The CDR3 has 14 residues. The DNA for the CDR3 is TGTGCCAGCAGCGCGGACAGCTTCAATCAGCCCCAGCATTTT. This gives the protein CASSADSFNQPQHF. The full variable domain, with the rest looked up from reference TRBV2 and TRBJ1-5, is EPEVTQTPSHQVTQMGQEVILRCVPISNHLYFYWYRQILGQKVEFLVSFYNNEISEKSEIFDDQFSVERPDGSNFTLKIRSTKLEDSAMYFCASSADSFNQPQHFGDGTRLSIL.

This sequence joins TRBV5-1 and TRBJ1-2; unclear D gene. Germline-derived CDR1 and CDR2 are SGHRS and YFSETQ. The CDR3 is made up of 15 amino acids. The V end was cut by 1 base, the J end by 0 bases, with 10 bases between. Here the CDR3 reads CASSLLIGSNYGYTF. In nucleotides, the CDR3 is TGCGCCAGCAGCTTGTTAATCGGGTCTAACTATGGCTACACCTTC.

CDR3 region: CATSRARTTYGYTF. CDR3 DNA sequence: TGTGCCACCAGCAGAGCAAGAACTACCTATGGCTACACCTTC. The rearrangement links TRBV15 to TRBJ1-2; D ambiguous. V lost 1 base, J lost 4 bases, and 10 bases lay in between. The CDR3 runs 14 residues. Germline CDR1 LNHNV, CDR2 YYDKDF (reference sequence).

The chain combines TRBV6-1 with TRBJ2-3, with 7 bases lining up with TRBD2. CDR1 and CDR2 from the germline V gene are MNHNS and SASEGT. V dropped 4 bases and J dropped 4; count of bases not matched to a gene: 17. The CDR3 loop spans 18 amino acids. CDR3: CASSARAGASSGADTQYF. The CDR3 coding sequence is TGTGCCAGCAGTGCCCGGGCTGGAGCGTCAAGCGGGGCAGATACGCAGTATTTT.

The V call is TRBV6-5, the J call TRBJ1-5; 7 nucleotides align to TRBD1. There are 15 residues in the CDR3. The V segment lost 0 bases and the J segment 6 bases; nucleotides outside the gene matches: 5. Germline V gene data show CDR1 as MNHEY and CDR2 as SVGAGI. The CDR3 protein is CASSYSRQGGQPQHF. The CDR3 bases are TGTGCCAGCAGTTACTCCAGACAGGGCGGTCAGCCCCAGCATTTT.

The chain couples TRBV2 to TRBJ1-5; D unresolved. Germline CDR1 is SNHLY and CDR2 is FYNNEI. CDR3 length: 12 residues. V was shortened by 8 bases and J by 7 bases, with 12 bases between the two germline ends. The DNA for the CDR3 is TGTGCCAGCTCCAGGCGTCCGCAGCCCCAGCATTTT. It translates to CASSRRPQPQHF.

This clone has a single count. CDR3 DNA sequence: TGTGCCAGCAGTGGAGGGTCTAGGGAAAAACTGTTTTTT. Its translation: CASSGGSREKLFF. This chain links TRBV7-9 with TRBJ1-4; D ambiguous. This CDR3 has 13 amino acids. Germline V CDR1 and CDR2: SEHNR, FQNEAQ (reference sequence). The ends were cut back, 6 bases at V and 8 bases at J, with 13 bases in the middle.

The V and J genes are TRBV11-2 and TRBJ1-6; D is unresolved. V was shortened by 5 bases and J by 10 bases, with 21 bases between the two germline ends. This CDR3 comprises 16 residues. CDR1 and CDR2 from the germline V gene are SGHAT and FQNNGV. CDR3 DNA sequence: TGTGCCAGCAGCCCCCTTTCGGCGGTAGGAGGGTCACCCCTCCACTTT. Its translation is CASSPLSAVGGSPLHF.